This T cell receptor beta chain comes out of a study of cytomegalovirus exposure and HLA in healthy donors. General study results and limits: Exclusion applied to some V segments, including TRBV6-2 and TRBV6-3, as they were indistinguishable. The study put under 200 TCR beta chains on its list as cytomegalovirus-associated.

13 Jbeta primers and 60 Vbeta primers were used for the PCR. Produced via immunoSEQ multiplex PCR; TCRdb's table is partial and in-frame only. Here the sample spans 180,000 or so clones, 70% to 80% being singletons. The CDR3 is 15 amino acids. Trimming removed 6 bases from V and 6 bases from J; junction bases left unmatched: 8. Germline CDR1 is SGHTA and CDR2 is FQGNSA. Concerning this clone itself: Its antigen is not known.

The genes are TRBV7-2 and TRBJ1-1; TRBD1 matches at 12 bases. The specimen was PBMCs. The receptor was derived from a man aged 18 to 30 in good health and CMV-seronegative. Here the CDR3 reads CASRGQGAQNAEAFF. The CDR3 nucleotides read TGTGCCAGCAGGGGACAGGGGGCACAGAATGCTGAAGCTTTCTTT.